The 11 T cell receptor beta chains in this list originate from one sample, sequenced in a study of T cell repertoires in cytomegalovirus infection. The antigens of these receptors remain unknown. TCRdb reanalysed the reads using MiXCR and keeps one entry per CDR3 protein. The data hold 650,000 to 900,000 distinct CDR3 sequences, with over 25% observed a single time. This specimen consisted of cultured CD8+ T cells from PBMCs, obtained from culture after CMV antigen stimulation. These receptors were taken from a human donor in good health (CMV status not recorded). Some clones in this sample may be carry-over from other donors' samples.

The chain employs TRBV10-3 and TRBJ2-2, with 9 nucleotides matching TRBD1. J gave up 8 bases and V 10 bases, and 14 bases lay outside the gene matches. Germline assignment: CDR1 ENHRY and CDR2 SYGVKD. This CDR3 comprises 15 residues. The CDR3 sequence: CATGLSGDRVGELFF. CDR3 in DNA: TGTGCCACCGGTTTGAGCGGGGACAGGGTAGGGGAGCTGTTTTTT.

The rearrangement joins TRBV27 to TRBJ2-1; TRBD2 matches 7 bases. The CDR3 spans 13 residues. Germline V CDR1 and CDR2: MNHEY, SMNVEV (reference sequence). V trimming: 8 bases; J trimming: 7 bases; junction bases outside the gene matches: 8. CDR3 region: CASRDYLGNEQFF. The CDR3 bases are TGTGCCAGCCGGGACTACCTGGGGAATGAGCAGTTCTTC.

The chain combines TRBV5-6 with TRBJ2-7, with a tentative D call TRBD2 (5 bases). The CDR3 length is 18 residues. V was pared by 1 base and J by 3 bases, with 23 bases between. The V gene's germline CDR1 is SGHDT and CDR2 YYEEEE. The CDR3 here is CASSLWTLSMARVYEQYF. CDR3 DNA sequence: TGTGCCAGCAGCTTGTGGACCCTATCTATGGCGCGGGTCTACGAGCAGTACTTC.

This clonotype appeared a few times. V usage is TRBV19 and J usage is TRBJ2-7, with 9 nucleotides matching TRBD1. J was trimmed by 3 bases and V by 7 bases; bases with no gene match: 22. Looked up from germline, CDR1 is LNHDA and CDR2 is SQIVND (reference sequence). This CDR3 spans 19 amino acids. The CDR3 region is CASNGVPGQGLLLGYEQYV. The CDR3 DNA sequence: TGTGCCAGTAATGGGGTCCCGGGACAGGGATTACTCCTTGGCTACGAGCAGTACGTC.

The V and J genes are TRBV7-9 and TRBJ1-5; possible D gene TRBD1, 5 bases. V shed 3 bases and J shed 5 bases, with 17 bases lying between them. The CDR3 is 16 residues long. Germline CDR1 SEHNR, CDR2 FQNEAQ (reference sequence). Written as DNA, the CDR3 is TGTGCCAGCAGCTTGCCCGGGACCCCCGAAGATCAGCCCCAGCATTTT. Its protein product is CASSLPGTPEDQPQHF.

Ten or more counts support this clonotype. V gene TRBV2 combines with J gene TRBJ2-5, with D unresolved. Trimming pared 9 bases from V and 5 bases from J, leaving 7 bases between. The germline V gene encodes CDR1 SNHLY and CDR2 FYNNEI. The CDR3 contains 10 residues. CDR3 coding DNA: TGTGCCAGTTTGGGGGAGACCCAGTACTTC. Translation: CASLGETQYF.

The rearrangement joins TRBV29-1 to TRBJ2-7; D is uncertain. Germline CDR1 reads SQVTM; CDR2 reads ANQGSEA. V was clipped by 4 bases and J by 3 bases, with 13 bases between them. The CDR3 totals 13 residues. The CDR3 loop reads CSVGSSEVYEQYF. In DNA form, the CDR3 reads TGCAGCGTTGGTTCTTCCGAGGTCTACGAGCAGTACTTC.

The chain combines TRBV11-3 with TRBJ2-2, with D perhaps TRBD1 or TRBD2 (5 bases each). The CDR3 is 17 amino acids. Germline V gives CDR1 SGHNT, CDR2 YENEEA. Trimming took off 3 bases at V and 1 base at J, with 15 bases between the two ends. The chain's CDR3 is CASSLATGRVNTGELFF. DNA for the CDR3: TGTGCCAGCAGCTTGGCTACGGGACGGGTGAACACCGGGGAGCTGTTTTTT.

This clonotype came up once. The chain employs TRBV6-5 and TRBJ2-1, with D unresolved. V was trimmed by 0 bases and J by 8 bases, leaving 8 bases between them. The CDR3 spans 13 residues. CDR1 and CDR2 (germline): MNHEY, SVGAGI. The CDR3 nucleotides are TGTGCCAGCAGTTACTCGGCCGGGCATGAGCAGTTCTTC. Its protein product is CASSYSAGHEQFF.

This clonotype has more than one count but fewer than ten. J is TRBJ2-1 and V is TRBV4-2; D gene ambiguous. The V and J ends lost 0 bases and 7 bases respectively, with 7 bases between them. Looked up from germline, CDR1 is LGHNA and CDR2 is YNFKEQ. This CDR3 has 13 residues. The CDR3 sequence is CASSQDFGNEQFF. As DNA, the CDR3 is TGTGCCAGCAGCCAAGATTTCGGAAATGAGCAGTTCTTC.

Concerning this clonotype itself: An end of the junction differs from the germline gene, which may be a read error. This sequence joins TRBV4-1 and TRBJ1-3; D gene ambiguous. The CDR3 has 12 amino acids. Germline-derived CDR1 and CDR2 are MGHRA and YSYEKL. The CDR3 DNA follows: TGCGCCAGCAGCCAAGGAGGTAACACCATACATTTT. Translated: CASSQGGNTIHF.